This TCR beta chain was obtained from a study of shared clonotypes between healthy human individuals (dated by TCRdb to 2018 to 2020). Notes on the research overall: A couple of women and a few men aged 18 to 49 years were included in the cohort. For each donor, three plates each were used for CD4 naive and CD4 memory, two plates were used for CD8 naive, and one plate was used for CD8 memory. Blood TCR repertoires of 5 or 6 healthy adults were deeply sequenced to estimate repertoire size and the extent of clonotype sharing between individuals. Libraries were prepared and TCR repertoires were sequenced by different laboratories using diverse techniques, in order to increase sequencing depth and limit assay-specific biases. Leukapheresis yielded between about 0.85 and 9.5 billion PBMCs per donor.

CD8 naive samples were obtained by positive selection for CCR7 among CD45RO-negative cells, yielding a CD45RA+CCR7+ population from which TemRA cells were excluded. Donors were healthy HIV-negative adults with no recently reported acute infections or vaccinations. Only Caucasian adults living in Nashville, Tennessee, USA were represented among the donors. Blood was collected by leukapheresis, and PBMCs were isolated by Ficoll-Histopaque density gradient centrifugation and then cryopreserved in liquid nitrogen vapor phase. Purity and quantity of every magnetically sorted T cell population were checked by analytical flow cytometry. Each sorted fraction had its genomic DNA isolated and then quantified by UV absorbance on a Nanodrop 2000c. Of note for this clone: The target of this receptor is not known. Base qualities were left out, and no much larger clone turns up one base away.

General study outcomes and caveats: Approximately 5% of naive CD4, 3.5% of naive CD8, approximately 2.2% of memory CD4, and 0.4% of memory CD8 clonotypes were shared across a few donors. Only blood was sampled, and tissue TCR repertoires likely differ from those in blood. Even with the large sequencing depth, rarefaction of the sorted-subset datasets indicated that sequencing was incomplete. Compared with non-shared clonotypes, the clonotypes found in all four sorted-subset donors had higher generation probabilities. Larger estimated clonotype richness was generally found for naive subsets than for memory subsets. Based on pairwise subsampling, the degree of clonotype sharing among donors was expected to be affected by sequencing depth. The small number of donors limited the genetic and exposure-history diversity represented.

CDR1 SGHTA and CDR2 FQGTGA are derived from the germline V gene. Reading from cysteine to phenylalanine, the CDR3 counts 17 amino acids. The read is trimmed to its CDR3 DNA, 51 bases read in frame from base 1. V and J are trimmed by 3 bases and 1 base, and the gene matches miss 8 bases of the junction. Using the deep immunoSEQ assay, TCR CDR3 regions were amplified from genomic DNA by multiplex PCR. Extracted genomic DNA from each cell subset was distributed evenly across all wells of several immunoSEQ 96-well plates, and each plate was treated as a replicate. For sorted subsets, around 0.2 ug genomic DNA, equal to 30,000 to 35,000 T cell genomes, was loaded into each replicate PCR. The purified libraries were quantified using a Qubit 3.0 fluorometer, sized with a Bioanalyzer 2100, and then quantified again using the KAPA Library Quantification kit. Every immunoSEQ 96-well plate was sequenced on a separate single-read 150-cycle Illumina NextSeq 550 flow cell. Concerning the study's data processing: Because the immunoSEQ output included only junctional sequences and no quality scores, the filtering could not be the same as the filtering used for full-length reads. Sequences were annotated with PyIR, a Python wrapper for IgBLAST v1.9, and V/J genes and CDR3 were assigned using IMGT germline references. Reads were filtered out if the reads had weak V/J assignments (E-value above 1e-6), no CDR3, stop codons, out-of-frame junctions, or ambiguous translated residues. V3J clonotypes were defined as sequences sharing the same inferred V gene, J gene, and CDR3 amino acid sequence. Percentage overlap between repertoires was computed as shared unique clonotypes divided by the size of the smaller repertoire. RTK rarefaction, the Chao1 estimator, and Recon v2.1 estimates of unobserved clonotypes were used to assess repertoire richness. For all TCRbeta clonotypes obtained by the gDNA method from four donors, generation probabilities were computed with OLGA. Held by TCRdb, this immuneACCESS table contains in-frame sequences only and omits some clones. Under half of the omission traces to an unresolved V gene where checked; the cause of the rest is unknown. D and trimming were read from the DNA, whereas the V and J calls and clone size are those reported in that table. The sample table lists more than 2 million clones, around 93% of them with a count of one. In total, the top ten clones hold 1.5% to 2% of the sample.

The chain is assembled from TRBV7-3 and TRBJ2-2, and TRBD1 matches 7 of the central bases. This sequence was found in a young man in good health. Some clones in this sample may be carry-over from other donors' samples. Sequences were obtained from naive CD8+ T cells from PBMCs. This specimen's cell subset or site label, per the study, means: CD45RA+CCR7+. The DNA sequence is given as TGTGCCAGCAGCTTGACTTACCGGGACAGGAACACCGGGGAGCTGTTTTTT. This yields the protein CASSLTYRDRNTGELFF. The reference TRBV7-3 and TRBJ2-2 proteins fill in what lies around the CDR3, so the full variable domain reads GAGVSQTPSNKVTEKGKYVELRCDPISGHTALYWYRQSLGQGPEFLIYFQGTGAADDSGLPNDRFFAVRPEGSVSTLKIQRTERGDSAVYLCASSLTYRDRNTGELFFGEGSRLTVL.